Presented here are 14 T cell receptor beta chains from one specimen sequenced in a study of shared clonotypes between healthy human individuals. Libraries were prepared by immunoSEQ multiplex PCR; TCRdb keeps only in-frame clonotypes and omits some of them. The data show about 2,500,000 clones, approximately 92% seen once. The sample comprised naive CD4+ T cells sorted from blood. As for subset: CD45RA+ positively selected. The receptors stem from a man younger than 35 in good health.

The chain joins TRBV5-8 to TRBJ1-4; 9 bases are a match to TRBD1. J gave up 8 bases and V 1 base, and 6 bases lay outside the gene matches. Germline V gives CDR1 SGHTS, CDR2 YDEGEE. CDR3 length: 15 residues. The CDR3 spells CASSLMGQGSEKLFF. CDR3 DNA sequence: TGTGCCAGCAGCTTGATGGGACAGGGTAGCGAAAAACTGTTTTTT.

The V and J genes are TRBV5-1 and TRBJ1-4; the D gene is possibly TRBD1 (5 bases). The CDR3 loop spans 16 amino acids. Trimming cost V 0 bases and J 3 bases, with 12 bases left between them. The germline CDR1 and CDR2 sequences are SGHRS and YFSETQ. The DNA of the CDR3 is TGCGCCAGCAGCTTGGGGCAGGGAACTGCTAATGAAAAACTGTTTTTT. Its translation: CASSLGQGTANEKLFF. Based on the CDR3 plus reference TRBV5-1 and TRBJ1-4, the full variable domain is KAGVTQTPRYLIKTRGQQVTLSCSPISGHRSVSWYQQTPGQGLQFLFEYFSETQRNKGNFPGRFSGRQFSNSRSEMNVSTLELGDSALYLCASSLGQGTANEKLFFGSGTQLSVL.

The chain employs TRBV6-1 and TRBJ1-6; D not certain. CDR1 and CDR2 (germline): MNHNS, SASEGT. CDR3 size: 19 residues. With 3 bases removed from V and 7 bases from J, the gap between germline ends came to 25 bases. In DNA, the CDR3 is TGTGCCAGCAGTGATTCGGCTTGGAACACGTTCGTCGACAATTCACCCCTCCACTTT. Its protein is CASSDSAWNTFVDNSPLHF.

Details on this clone: Other DNA sequences in the sample encode the same CDR3. The chain carries TRBV11-2 and TRBJ2-1; D gene unclear. The CDR3 is 13 amino acids. Germline-derived CDR1 and CDR2 are SGHAT and FQNNGV. V was clipped by 5 bases and J by 3 bases, with 8 bases between them. The CDR3 spells CASSLNSYNEQFF. The DNA for the CDR3 is TGTGCCAGCAGCCTCAACAGCTACAATGAGCAGTTCTTC.

A note on this clone: Other DNA sequences in the sample encode the same CDR3. This chain uses TRBV2 with TRBJ2-5, with TRBD1 matching over 10 bases. V lost 5 bases and J lost 4; bases outside the gene matches: 4. CDR3 size: 14 residues. Germline-derived CDR1 and CDR2 are SNHLY and FYNNEI. The CDR3 reads CASSPDRGLETQYF. In DNA form, the CDR3 reads TGTGCCAGCAGTCCTGACAGGGGGCTAGAGACCCAGTACTTC.

J is TRBJ2-7 and V is TRBV28; TRBD1 aligns across 7 bases. CDR1 MDHEN and CDR2 SYDVKM come from the germline V gene. The ends lost 5 bases at V and 6 bases at J; junction bases unmatched: 13. This CDR3 has 15 residues. This CDR3 reads CASSPTGLVGAEQYF. In DNA, the CDR3 is TGTGCCAGCAGTCCGACAGGGTTGGTTGGGGCCGAGCAGTACTTC. Drawing the rest from reference TRBV28 and TRBJ2-7, the complete variable domain is DVKVTQSSRYLVKRTGEKVFLECVQDMDHENMFWYRQDPGLGLRLIYFSYDVKMKEKGDIPEGYSVSREKKERFSLILESASTNQTSMYLCASSPTGLVGAEQYFGPGTRLTVT.

As concerns this clone: The sample carries other DNA sequences with the same CDR3. DNA for the CDR3: TGCAGTGCAAGGGACGACGAGCAGTACTTC. As protein: CSARDDEQYF. This chain connects TRBV20-1 to TRBJ2-7, with D perhaps matching TRBD1 or TRBD2 (5 bases each). This CDR3 spans 10 amino acids. Per the germline V gene, CDR1 is DFQATT and CDR2 is SNEGSKA (reference sequence). The V gene lost 6 bases and the J gene lost 5 bases, with 8 bases spanning the gap.

This sequence joins TRBV11-2 and TRBJ1-4; D is ambiguous. Between the trimmed V and J ends, which lost 1 base and 5 bases, there was a span of 11 bases. The germline CDR1 and CDR2 sequences are SGHAT and FQNNGV. The CDR3 runs to 15 residues. The CDR3 loop reads CASSLGQDANEKLFF. The CDR3 bases are TGTGCCAGCAGCTTAGGTCAGGACGCAAATGAAAAACTGTTTTTT. Filled out from reference TRBV11-2 and TRBJ1-4, the complete variable domain reads EAGVAQSPRYKIIEKRQSVAFWCNPISGHATLYWYQQILGQGPKLLIQFQNNGVVDDSQLPKDRFSAERLKGVDSTLKIQPAKLEDSAVYLCASSLGQDANEKLFFGSGTQLSVL.

DNA of the CDR3: TGCGCCAGCAGCCAAGATGGTGGGGATCCTATCTATGGCTACACCTTC. Protein product: CASSQDGGDPIYGYTF. This sequence joins TRBV4-1 and TRBJ1-2; no clear D gene. V lost 0 bases and J lost 4, with 15 bases in between. The CDR3 is 16 amino acids. Germline CDR1 reads MGHRA; CDR2 reads YSYEKL.

On this clone itself: The same CDR3 arises from other DNA sequences in this sample as well. The V gene is TRBV28, the J gene TRBJ1-2; D uncertain. Germline lookup yields CDR1 MDHEN and CDR2 SYDVKM. Trimming took 5 bases from V and 3 from J, leaving 10 bases between them. This CDR3 region has 13 residues. CDR3: CASSPPGYYGYTF. The CDR3 nucleotides read TGTGCCAGCAGTCCTCCGGGCTACTATGGCTACACCTTC.

The chain joins TRBV5-4 to TRBJ2-5; no clear D gene. V dropped 0 bases and J dropped 3 bases, with 12 bases sitting between them. The germline V gene has CDR1 SGHNT and CDR2 YYREEE (reference sequence). This CDR3 has 15 residues. CDR3 in DNA: TGTGCCAGCAGCTTGGGTCAAGCTTCAAAAGAGACCCAGTACTTC. Amino acids: CASSLGQASKETQYF.

Remarks on this clone: At the DNA level, this CDR3 is encoded by other sequences in the same sample as well. This sequence joins TRBV18 and TRBJ2-3; perhaps D is TRBD1 or TRBD2 (7 bases each). CDR3 length equals 15 residues. Germline lookup yields CDR1 KGHSH and CDR2 LQKENI. The germline V and J ends were trimmed by 3 bases and 2 bases, with 12 bases remaining between them. CDR3 loop: CASSPQGGNTDTQYF. Written as DNA, the CDR3 is TGTGCCAGCTCACCTCAGGGGGGGAACACAGATACGCAGTATTTT.

V is TRBV7-8 and J is TRBJ1-6; no clear D gene. V lost 1 base, J lost 6 bases, and 7 bases lay in between. Germline V lookup: CDR1 SGHVS, CDR2 FQNEAQ. The CDR3 runs to 14 residues. The CDR3: CASSLEGRNSPLHF. For the CDR3, the DNA is TGTGCCAGCAGCTTAGAAGGCCGTAATTCACCCCTCCACTTT.

The chain recombines TRBV5-6 with TRBJ2-6, with TRBD1 matching 7 bases. Germline V gene sequence: CDR1 SGHDT, CDR2 YYEEEE. J lost 3 bases, V lost 0 bases, and 9 bases had no gene match. This CDR3 region has 18 residues. The CDR3 loop is CASSLAPRTGYGANVLTF. CDR3 nucleotides: TGTGCCAGCAGCTTGGCCCCCCGGACAGGTTATGGGGCCAACGTCCTGACTTTC.